These 12 T cell receptor beta chains were sequenced from one sample in a study of read filtering for tumor transcriptome and immune sequencing (dated by TCRdb to 2018 to 2020). TCRdb shows the sequencer as Illumina HiSeq 4000. TCR libraries were constructed from roughly 400 ng RNA using the Immunoverse kit, and molecular barcoded adaptors covering alpha/delta and beta/gamma chains were employed. TCRdb handled the public reads itself, with Q25 trimming in fastp and clone calling in MiXCR, and kept productive beta chains. All rows with the same CDR3 protein become a single entry with the most common DNA and genes. A total of fewer than 100,000 distinct CDR3 sequences appear in this sample, 9% to 15% of them only once. The ten largest clones add up to 15% of the sample. Sequenced sample: a population of CD138-negative cells sorted from bone marrow. According to the study, the label for this sample's cell subset or site signals: bone marrow mononuclear cells depleted of CD138+ plasma/myeloma cells by negative magnetic selection. The source is a donor aged 40 or older with multiple myeloma.

This clonotype has just a few counts. A read error may be the cause here, since a much bigger clone is one base away. The chain joins TRBV6-2 or TRBV6-3 to TRBJ2-7, with a weak D call TRBD1 (6 bases). Deletions cut 10 bases from V and 3 bases from J, with 19 bases between. Germline assignment: CDR1 MNHEY and CDR2 SVGEGT. The CDR3 is made up of 14 amino acids. The CDR3 bases are TGTGCCACCATCCAGGGGTTGGGGCTCTACGAGCAGTACTTC. It is translated as CATIQGLGLYEQYF.

This clonotype was found many times. The genes are TRBV9 and TRBJ1-1; no definite D call. V lost 0 bases to trimming and J lost 1 base, with 4 bases between them. The CDR3 extends over 13 amino acids. Germline V gene lookup returns CDR1 SGDLS and CDR2 YYNGEE. CDR3 sequence (DNA): TGTGCCAGCAGCGTAGCCGCGAACACTGAAGCTTTCTTT. The encoded protein is CASSVAANTEAFF.

Concerning this clonotype itself: This clone may be a read error of a much larger clone one base away. V gene TRBV7-8 combines with J gene TRBJ2-3, with 8 bases identical to TRBD2. The V gene's germline CDR1 is SGHVS and CDR2 FQNEAQ. V dropped 7 bases and J dropped 3; count of bases not matched to a gene: 9. CDR3 size: 15 residues. CDR3 region: CASNTRTGGTDTQYF. The CDR3 DNA sequence: TGTGCCAGCAACACCCGAACGGGAGGGACAGATACGCAGTATTTT.

About this clonotype itself: A single base separates this from a much larger clone, so it may be a read error. The chain links TRBV20-1 to TRBJ2-5, with D perhaps given as TRBD1 or TRBD2 (6 bases each). This CDR3 spans 14 amino acids. Germline loops: CDR1 DFQATT, CDR2 SNEGSKA (reference sequence). Written as DNA, the CDR3 is TGCGGTGCTAGAGACGGGGGCAAGGGAGAGACCCAGTACTTC. It codes for CGARDGGKGETQYF.

This clonotype appeared a few times. The rearrangement links TRBV19 to TRBJ1-1; 8 nucleotides agree with TRBD1. Trimming took 3 bases from V and 3 from J; bases not matched to a gene: 9. Germline-derived CDR1 and CDR2 are LNHDA and SQIVND (reference sequence). This CDR3 spans 16 amino acids. The CDR3 reads CASSMAGGGGYTEAFF. Here the CDR3 DNA reads TGTGCCAGTAGTATGGCAGGGGGCGGGGGGTACACTGAAGCTTTCTTT.

The table lists this clonotype with many counts. One end of the junction varies from germline; a read error may be responsible. This chain connects TRBV7-7 to TRBJ2-7; 9 nucleotides align to TRBD1. Germline V gene data show CDR1 as SSHAT and CDR2 as FNYEAQ (reference sequence). This CDR3 spans 17 amino acids. CDR3 bases: TGTGCTAGCAGCTTAAGGGGCGCGACAGGGGGGGACTACGAGCAGTACTTC. Amino acids: CASSLRGATGGDYEQYF.

This clonotype was recorded many times. The gene calls are TRBV7-2 and TRBJ1-4; the D gene is possibly TRBD1 (6 bases). CDR3 length: 14 amino acids. V lost 6 bases and J lost 2, with 10 bases in between. The germline CDR1 and CDR2 sequences are SGHTA and FQGNSA. The CDR3 loop is CASRQGPTNEKLFF. The CDR3 DNA reads as TGTGCCAGCAGACAGGGCCCCACTAATGAAAAACTGTTTTTT.

The V call is TRBV20-1, the J call TRBJ2-5; D is perhaps TRBD1 or TRBD2 (5 bases each). In germline, CDR1 is DFQATT, CDR2 SNEGSKA (reference sequence). The germline V and J ends were trimmed by 8 bases and 5 bases, with 15 bases remaining between them. This CDR3 region has 12 residues. CDR3 loop: CSKGRGSETQYF. As DNA, the CDR3 is TGCAGTAAGGGACGGGGCAGCGAGACCCAGTACTTC.

In this sample, this clonotype turned up a few times. The chain recombines TRBV7-9 with TRBJ1-5, with 9 bases that match TRBD1. CDR1 is SEHNR and CDR2 is FQNEAQ in the germline V gene (reference sequence). The CDR3 extends over 16 amino acids. J was trimmed by 2 bases and V by 1 base; bases with no gene match: 3. The CDR3 DNA reads TGTGCCAGCAGCTTAGGAGGGGACAGGGGCAATCAGCCCCAGCATTTT. Its translation: CASSLGGDRGNQPQHF.

Regarding this clonotype: Just one base apart from a much larger clone, this may be a read error. The J gene is TRBJ2-5, the V gene TRBV5-1; D is possibly TRBD1 (6 bases). Trimming stripped 6 bases from V and 9 bases from J, with 21 bases between. Germline V CDR1 and CDR2: SGHRS, YFSETQ. CDR3 length: 14 residues. This CDR3 reads CASTPQGPPEAQYF. The CDR3 coding sequence is TGCGCCAGCACCCCACAGGGACCCCCGGAGGCCCAGTACTTC.

In this sample, this clonotype turned up many times. The chain couples TRBV6-1 to TRBJ1-2, with D uncertain. Trimming removed 7 bases at V and 3 bases at J, with 15 bases between. From germline, CDR1 is MNHNS and CDR2 SASEGT. The CDR3 covers 14 residues. The CDR3 DNA is TGTGCCAGCACCCCGACGGGAGCGGACTATGGCTACACCTTC. This gives the protein CASTPTGADYGYTF.

This clonotype has a count of ten or more. The V call is TRBV7-2, the J call TRBJ2-1, with D possibly matching TRBD1 (5 bases). V lost 6 bases, J lost 9 bases, and 24 bases lay in between. Per germline, CDR1 SGHTA and CDR2 FQGNSA. The CDR3 has 16 amino acids. In DNA, the CDR3 is TGTGCCAGCAGACCAGACAGAAACACGCTAACCGCTGAGCAGTTCTTC. It codes for CASRPDRNTLTAEQFF.